A single TCR beta chain is shown here with its context. This specimen belongs to a study of sequential checkpoint blockade in melanoma. V was trimmed by 4 bases and J by 9 bases, leaving 15 bases between them. Germline V lookup: CDR1 LGHNA, CDR2 YNFKEQ. This CDR3 has 13 residues. Sequenced by immunoSEQ multiplex PCR; TCRdb stores in-frame clones only, minus some. The sample carries tens of thousands of clones, roughly nine tenths recorded once. The treatment denotes: randomized to nivolumab then ipilimumab (arm A) or the reverse (arm B). V gene TRBV4-2 combines with J gene TRBJ1-2; weak D call: TRBD1 (6 bases). The origin of this receptor is a human donor with melanoma. The sample in question was CD8+ T cells sorted from blood (inferred from file names), obtained from a patient given nivolumab and ipilimumab in sequence. The CDR3 sequence is CASSPPLGASYTF. DNA of the CDR3: TGTGCCAGCAGCCCACCTTTGGGGGCGAGCTACACCTTC.